This TCR beta chain was sequenced during a study of identical twins. General study results and limits: Cord blood beta clonotypes present at high abundance carried fewer insertions; no such pattern appeared in memory repertoires. Conclusions were drawn cross-sectionally by statistical analysis, without following the same donors. In zero-insertion analyses, partial confounding could arise from invariant MAIT and iNKT cells.

This clonotype has at least ten counts. Its antigen is unknown. CDR3 length equals 17 residues. The junction had 13 bases not matched to a gene; V was cut back by 3 bases and J by 5 bases. Germline V gene lookup returns CDR1 WSHSY and CDR2 SAAADI. Template switching added a universal primer binding site, and final cDNA carried unique molecular identifiers. TCRdb reprocessed the 5' RACE reads with MiXCR, giving one entry per CDR3 protein. Of around 100,000 distinct CDR3 sequences listed, 5.5% to 7% were seen once; the top ten hold about 12%. The sequenced sample consisted of memory T cells sorted from blood. The V call is TRBV10-2, the J call TRBJ2-1, with 7 bases aligning to TRBD2. The TCR originated in a woman aged 45-65 years in good health. CDR3: CASSDYGGSGIDNEQFF. CDR3 in DNA: TGCGCCAGCAGTGATTATGGCGGGAGTGGGATCGACAATGAGCAGTTCTTC.